This T cell receptor beta chain was recovered during a study of blood T cell repertoires in COVID-19. Turning to the study itself: Acute and convalescent COVID-19 specimens originated in the United States, Italy and Spain. PBMCs, B-cell-depleted T cells, or T cells were the source of the cDNA or gDNA that made up the material.

How the authors handled the data: Amplification from reference gene primers served as the basis for estimated nucleated cell counts. Assay: immunoSEQ multiplex PCR; the TCRdb copy retains only in-frame clones and omits some. D and trimming were read from the DNA, whereas the V and J calls and clone size are those reported in that table. The sample lists 93,000 or so clones; about 90% were seen once. In germline, CDR1 is SGHRS, CDR2 YFSETQ. This CDR3 contains 16 residues. Germline trimming cut 4 bases from V and 7 bases from J; bases unmatched to any gene: 14. The TCR sequence derives from a human donor in a cohort sampled during active COVID-19. Material: peripheral blood. This chain links TRBV5-1 with TRBJ2-1, with 7 positions matching TRBD2. CDR3 DNA sequence: TGCGCCAGCAGCCTGGGGGTGGTAGCGGGCCTTAATGAGCAGTTCTTC. Translated: CASSLGVVAGLNEQFF.